Listed here are 27 T cell receptor beta chains from one sample, sequenced in a study of glioma-infiltrating T cells after dendritic cell vaccination. Some clones are missing from TCRdb's copy, which holds only in-frame ones; the method was immunoSEQ multiplex PCR. The repertoire has some 30,000 clones, roughly 90% of them found once; the top ten carry more than 2%. This material consisted of blood, taken before dendritic cell vaccination. The source of these receptors is a human donor with glioblastoma.

The chain couples TRBV6-6 to TRBJ2-3; D may be TRBD2 (6 bases). V was pared by 5 bases and J by 1 base, with 16 bases between. There are 16 residues in the CDR3. CDR1 and CDR2 (germline): MNHNY, SVGAGI (reference sequence). The CDR3 region is CASSPRRASGTDTQYF. The DNA of the CDR3 is TGTGCCAGCAGTCCCCGGCGGGCTAGCGGCACAGATACGCAGTATTTT.

This clone was detected only once. The rearrangement uses TRBV19 and TRBJ1-2; tentative D call: TRBD1 (5 bases). Germline V CDR1 and CDR2: LNHDA, SQIVND (reference sequence). The CDR3 length is 13 residues. V lost 3 bases to trimming and J lost 4 bases, with 9 bases between them. This CDR3 reads CASSIDSSYGYTF. The CDR3 nucleotides are TGTGCCAGTAGTATTGACAGCTCCTATGGCTACACCTTC.

V usage is TRBV6-5 and J usage is TRBJ1-4, with D possibly matching TRBD1 (5 bases). Between the trimmed V and J ends, which lost 9 bases and 8 bases, there was a span of 19 bases. This CDR3 comprises 14 residues. The V gene's germline CDR1 is MNHEY and CDR2 SVGAGI. The CDR3, as DNA: TGTGCCAGTATTTATGCGGCTGGGGGGGAAAAACTGTTTTTT. Translation gives CASIYAAGGEKLFF.

The chain employs TRBV10-3 and TRBJ2-7; TRBD1 matches at 9 bases. CDR3 size: 12 residues. The V and J ends lost 10 bases and 2 bases, in that order; junction bases with no gene match: 3. From germline, CDR1 is ENHRY and CDR2 SYGVKD. CDR3 sequence (DNA): TGTGCCAGCGGACAGGGGACCTACGAGCAGTACTTC. Translated, it gives CASGQGTYEQYF.

This sequence joins TRBV6-1 and TRBJ1-5; possible D gene TRBD1, 6 bases. The CDR3 totals 14 residues. The V end lost 4 bases, the J end lost 5 bases, and 12 bases lay between the germline ends. Germline V gene lookup returns CDR1 MNHNS and CDR2 SASEGT. CDR3 protein: CASSARTADQPQHF. For the CDR3, the DNA is TGTGCCAGCAGTGCAAGGACAGCCGATCAGCCCCAGCATTTT.

The V gene is TRBV7-9, the J gene TRBJ2-3; 8 nucleotides line up with TRBD2. The CDR3 loop spans 15 amino acids. The germline V gene has CDR1 SEHNR and CDR2 FQNEAQ (reference sequence). V was pared by 3 bases and J by 2 bases, with 4 bases of the junction left unmatched. CDR3 nucleotides: TGTGCCAGCAGCTTCACGGGGGGGGACACAGATACGCAGTATTTT. Protein sequence: CASSFTGGDTDTQYF.

Notes on this clone: The sample holds other DNA sequences that translate to the same CDR3. The chain joins TRBV5-6 to TRBJ1-2; D may be TRBD1 (5 bases). The length of the CDR3 is 15 residues. Trimming took off 4 bases at V and 6 bases at J, with 19 bases between the two ends. Germline V gene lookup returns CDR1 SGHDT and CDR2 YYEEEE. This CDR3 reads CASSLWAGEYHGYTF. DNA for the CDR3: TGTGCCAGCAGCCTGTGGGCGGGGGAGTATCATGGCTACACCTTC.

The table lists this clone with a few counts. CDR3 region: CASSQVTSDYNEQFF. CDR3 in DNA: TGCGCCAGCAGCCAAGTAACTAGCGACTACAATGAGCAGTTCTTC. The J gene is TRBJ2-1, the V gene TRBV4-1, with TRBD2 identical over 7 bases. Unmatched junction bases numbered 3, after V lost 1 base and J lost 3 bases. Germline values: CDR1 MGHRA, CDR2 YSYEKL. The CDR3 extends over 15 amino acids.

This sequence joins TRBV2 and TRBJ2-1; 10 bases align to TRBD2. Trimming took 7 bases from V and 2 from J; bases not matched to a gene: 2. This CDR3 region has 14 residues. Germline V CDR1 and CDR2: SNHLY, FYNNEI. The CDR3 sequence: CASKAGGAYNEQFF. The CDR3 coding sequence is TGTGCCAGCAAAGCGGGGGGGGCCTACAATGAGCAGTTCTTC.

The chain couples TRBV7-9 to TRBJ1-1, with D uncertain. V lost 6 bases to trimming and J lost 4 bases, with 12 bases between them. The CDR3 covers 13 residues. Germline values: CDR1 SEHNR, CDR2 FQNEAQ (reference sequence). The CDR3 region is CASSPGVSTEAFF. The CDR3 DNA sequence: TGTGCCAGCAGTCCCGGGGTGTCCACTGAAGCTTTCTTT.

This clone was counted between two and nine times. A read error may produce the germline difference seen at one junction end. This sample also contains other DNA sequences that code for the same CDR3. The chain links TRBV7-9 to TRBJ1-6; 8 positions match TRBD1. Germline CDR1 and CDR2: SEHNR and FQNEAQ (reference sequence). The CDR3 covers 14 residues. The CDR3 reads CASSSGGYNSPLHF. The CDR3 DNA is TGTGCCAGCAGCTCAGGGGGCTATAATTCCCCCCTCCACTTT.

This clone was detected once. The chain recombines TRBV13 with TRBJ2-7; 8 bases are a match to TRBD1. The CDR3 covers 15 residues. V gave up 4 bases and J gave up 0 bases; unmatched junction bases: 5. Germline CDR1 PRHDT, CDR2 FYEKMQ (reference sequence). The chain's CDR3 is CASSSRTGSSYEQYF. DNA of the CDR3: TGTGCCAGCAGCTCCCGGACAGGGTCCTCCTACGAGCAGTACTTC.

CDR3 nucleotides: TGTGCCAGCTCACCACCGAGTCAGGTGTGGCAGTTCTTC. This gives the protein CASSPPSQVWQFF. This rearrangement joins TRBV18 to TRBJ2-1, with unresolved D. The CDR3 is 13 amino acids. Trimming shortened V by 0 bases and J by 12 bases, and 12 bases separated the two germline ends. In germline, CDR1 is KGHSH, CDR2 LQKENI.

The genes are TRBV18 and TRBJ2-7, with TRBD1 matching over 7 bases. The CDR3 totals 14 residues. V was clipped by 2 bases and J by 2 bases; unmatched bases: 3. The germline V gene has CDR1 KGHSH and CDR2 LQKENI. CDR3 bases: TGTGCCAGCTCACCATTGGACAGGACCTACGAGCAGTACTTC. It encodes CASSPLDRTYEQYF.

The V call is TRBV7-2, the J call TRBJ1-1; possibly TRBD1 for D (5 bases). The germline V and J ends were trimmed by 1 base and 5 bases, with 14 bases remaining between them. Germline CDR1 reads SGHTA; CDR2 reads FQGNSA. CDR3 length equals 15 residues. This chain's CDR3 is CASSLGGGGYTEAFF. CDR3 DNA: TGTGCCAGCAGCTTAGGGGGCGGGGGGTATACTGAAGCTTTCTTT.

The chain uses TRBV19 and TRBJ2-1; 7 bases are shared with TRBD1. Germline CDR1 reads LNHDA; CDR2 reads SQIVND (reference sequence). V shed 3 bases and J 8 bases; nucleotides not matched to a gene: 4. CDR3 size: 13 residues. This chain's CDR3 is CASSIRQGDEQFF. The CDR3 nucleotides are TGTGCCAGTAGTATTAGACAGGGTGATGAGCAGTTCTTC.

The CDR3 nucleotides are TGTGCCAGCAGAAGCAGGGGGCGAGGTTATGGCTACACCTTC. Amino acid sequence: CASRSRGRGYGYTF. This sequence joins TRBV27 and TRBJ1-2, with 8 bases lining up with TRBD1. This CDR3 comprises 14 residues. J lost 5 bases, V lost 6 bases, and 8 bases had no gene match. Germline-derived CDR1 and CDR2 are MNHEY and SMNVEV (reference sequence).

The chain is built from TRBV6-5 and TRBJ1-1, with 8 nucleotides matching TRBD1. Trimming removed 6 bases from V and 5 bases from J; junction bases left unmatched: 8. The CDR3 spans 14 residues. CDR1 is MNHEY and CDR2 is SVGAGI in the germline V gene. The chain's CDR3 is CASSQAGGYTEAFF. CDR3 bases: TGTGCCAGCAGCCAGGCAGGGGGCTATACTGAAGCTTTCTTT.

The V and J genes are TRBV6-1 and TRBJ2-1; TRBD2 aligns across 11 bases. Per the germline V gene, CDR1 is MNHNS and CDR2 is SASEGT. CDR3 length: 14 amino acids. V trimming: 6 bases; J trimming: 7 bases; junction bases outside the gene matches: 5. CDR3 DNA sequence: TGTGCCAGCAGGGCTAGCGGGGGGAAAAATGAGCAGTTCTTC. This encodes CASRASGGKNEQFF.

The chain employs TRBV4-1 and TRBJ2-5; TRBD2 matches at 7 bases. The CDR3 runs 19 residues. The germline V gene encodes CDR1 MGHRA and CDR2 YSYEKL. The V segment lost 0 bases and the J segment 5 bases; nucleotides outside the gene matches: 18. In DNA form, the CDR3 reads TGCGCCAGCAGCCAAGATCGACTAGCCACGGCGCCGGATTTTGAGACCCAGTACTTC. Translation gives CASSQDRLATAPDFETQYF.

This clone has only a few counts. This CDR3 is also generated by other DNA sequences in the sample. This chain uses TRBV6-4 with TRBJ1-6; D is undetermined. CDR3 size: 13 residues. V lost 8 bases to trimming and J lost 3 bases, with 8 bases between them. Germline V gives CDR1 MRHNA, CDR2 SNTAGT. CDR3 DNA: TGTGCCAGCCGACGGGACTATAATTCACCCCTCCACTTT. Protein: CASRRDYNSPLHF.

The chain combines TRBV5-1 with TRBJ2-2, with D hard to call. Germline lookup yields CDR1 SGHRS and CDR2 YFSETQ. This CDR3 contains 13 residues. V lost 0 bases to trimming and J lost 7 bases, with 7 bases between them. DNA of the CDR3: TGCGCCAGCAGCTTGGCCATCGGCGGGGAGCTGTTTTTT. This gives the protein CASSLAIGGELFF.

The chain recombines TRBV2 with TRBJ2-7; possibly TRBD2 for D (6 bases). The germline gives CDR1 SNHLY, CDR2 FYNNEI. The germline V and J ends were trimmed by 6 bases and 3 bases, with 21 bases remaining between them. The CDR3 loop spans 16 amino acids. As DNA, the CDR3 is TGTGCCAGCAGGGACCCAGGACTACCCTTTCTCTACGAGCAGTACTTC. Translated: CASRDPGLPFLYEQYF.

The CDR3 loop reads CASIQDHRVEQYF. Here the CDR3 DNA reads TGCGCCAGCATCCAGGACCACAGGGTCGAGCAGTACTTC. The V and J genes are TRBV10-1 and TRBJ2-7, with D possibly being TRBD1 (6 bases). This CDR3 is 13 amino acids long. Trimming took off 7 bases at V and 6 bases at J, with 16 bases between the two ends. Germline lookup yields CDR1 WNHNN and CDR2 SYGVQD (reference sequence).

The CDR3 DNA follows: TGTGCCAGCAGTGAAACCTTCAAGGGACACCGCTCCTATGGCTACACCTTC. This codes for CASSETFKGHRSYGYTF. J is TRBJ1-2 and V is TRBV2, with D possibly matching TRBD1 (6 bases). Looked up from germline, CDR1 is SNHLY and CDR2 is FYNNEI. This CDR3 spans 17 amino acids. Trimming removed 2 bases from V and 4 bases from J, with 20 bases in between. Filled out from reference TRBV2 and TRBJ1-2, the complete variable domain reads EPEVTQTPSHQVTQMGQEVILRCVPISNHLYFYWYRQILGQKVEFLVSFYNNEISEKSEIFDDQFSVERPDGSNFTLKIRSTKLEDSAMYFCASSETFKGHRSYGYTFGSGTRLTVV.

The chain carries TRBV7-9 and TRBJ2-1; 8 positions match TRBD2. V lost 4 bases to trimming and J lost 8 bases; unmatched junction nucleotides: 13. This CDR3 comprises 16 residues. The germline V gene has CDR1 SEHNR and CDR2 FQNEAQ (reference sequence). The chain's CDR3 is CASSSGRGGGRDEQFF. CDR3 nucleotide sequence: TGTGCCAGCAGCTCAGGGAGAGGCGGGGGGAGGGATGAGCAGTTCTTC.

The chain links TRBV6-1 to TRBJ1-2; D not resolved. V dropped 2 bases and J dropped 4 bases, with 8 bases sitting between them. CDR1 and CDR2 from the germline V gene are MNHNS and SASEGT. The CDR3 sequence is 13 residues long. CDR3 protein: CASSENVVYGYTF. The CDR3 bases are TGTGCCAGCAGTGAAAATGTAGTCTATGGCTACACCTTC.